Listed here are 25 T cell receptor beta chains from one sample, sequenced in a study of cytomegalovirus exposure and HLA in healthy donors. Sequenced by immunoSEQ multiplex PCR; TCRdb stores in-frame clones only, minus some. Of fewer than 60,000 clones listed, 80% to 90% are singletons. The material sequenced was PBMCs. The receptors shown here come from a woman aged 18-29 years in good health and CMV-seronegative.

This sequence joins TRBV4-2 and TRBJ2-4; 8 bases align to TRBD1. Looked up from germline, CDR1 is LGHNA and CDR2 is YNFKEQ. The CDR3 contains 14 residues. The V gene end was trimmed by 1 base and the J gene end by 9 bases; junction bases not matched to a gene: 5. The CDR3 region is CASSQGDRLGIQYF. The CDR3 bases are TGTGCCAGCAGCCAAGGGGACAGGTTAGGCATTCAGTACTTC.

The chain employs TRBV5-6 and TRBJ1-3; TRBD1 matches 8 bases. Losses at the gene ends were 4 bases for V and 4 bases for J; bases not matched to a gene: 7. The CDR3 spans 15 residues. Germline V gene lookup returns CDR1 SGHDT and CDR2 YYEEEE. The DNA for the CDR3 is TGTGCCAGCAGCCCCTGGACAGGGTCAGGAAACACCATATATTTT. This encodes CASSPWTGSGNTIYF. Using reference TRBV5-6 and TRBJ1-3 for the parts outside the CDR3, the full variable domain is DAGVTQSPTHLIKTRGQQVTLRCSPKSGHDTVSWYQQALGQGPQFIFQYYEEEERQRGNFPDRFSGHQFPNYSSELNVNALLLGDSALYLCASSPWTGSGNTIYFGEGSWLTVV.

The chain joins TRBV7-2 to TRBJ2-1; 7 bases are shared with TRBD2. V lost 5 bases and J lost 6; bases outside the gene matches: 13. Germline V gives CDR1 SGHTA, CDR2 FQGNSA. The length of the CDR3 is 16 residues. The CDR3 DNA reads TGTGCCAGCAGCCTGAGCCCGGGAGGAAGGGTCAATGAGCAGTTCTTC. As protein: CASSLSPGGRVNEQFF.

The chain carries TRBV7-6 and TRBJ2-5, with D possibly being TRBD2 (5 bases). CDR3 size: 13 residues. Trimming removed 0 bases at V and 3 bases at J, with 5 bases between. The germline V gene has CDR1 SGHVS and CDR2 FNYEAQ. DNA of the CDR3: TGTGCCAGCAGCTTAGCCGGGAAAGAGACCCAGTACTTC. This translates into CASSLAGKETQYF.

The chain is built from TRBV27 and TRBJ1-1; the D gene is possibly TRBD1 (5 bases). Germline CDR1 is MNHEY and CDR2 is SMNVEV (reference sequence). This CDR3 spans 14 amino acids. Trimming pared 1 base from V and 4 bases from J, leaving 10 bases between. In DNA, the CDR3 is TGTGCCAGCAGTTTATGGGGGGACGGCACTGAAGCTTTCTTT. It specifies CASSLWGDGTEAFF.

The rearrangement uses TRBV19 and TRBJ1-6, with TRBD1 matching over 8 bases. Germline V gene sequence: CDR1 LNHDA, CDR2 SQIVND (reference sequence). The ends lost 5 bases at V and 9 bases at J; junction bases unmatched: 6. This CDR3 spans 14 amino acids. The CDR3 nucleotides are TGTGCCAGTAGTGAGGCCAGGGGGCCTTCACCCCTCCACTTT. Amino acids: CASSEARGPSPLHF.

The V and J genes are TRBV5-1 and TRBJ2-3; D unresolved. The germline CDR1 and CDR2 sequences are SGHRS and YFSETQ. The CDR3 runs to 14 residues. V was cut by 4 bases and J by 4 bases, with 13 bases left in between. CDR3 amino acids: CASSRDLGADTQYF. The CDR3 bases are TGCGCCAGCAGCCGAGACTTAGGCGCAGATACGCAGTATTTT.

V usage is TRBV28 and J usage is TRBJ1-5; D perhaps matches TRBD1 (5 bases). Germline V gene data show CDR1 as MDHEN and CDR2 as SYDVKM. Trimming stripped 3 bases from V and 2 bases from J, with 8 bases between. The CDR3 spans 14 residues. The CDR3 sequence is CASSFSGRNQPQHF. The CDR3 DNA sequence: TGTGCCAGCAGTTTCTCAGGGCGCAATCAGCCCCAGCATTTT.

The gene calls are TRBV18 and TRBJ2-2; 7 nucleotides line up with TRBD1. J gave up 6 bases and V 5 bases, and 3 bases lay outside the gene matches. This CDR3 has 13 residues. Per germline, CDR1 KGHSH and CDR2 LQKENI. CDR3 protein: CASSTGVAGELFF. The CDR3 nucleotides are TGTGCCAGCTCAACAGGGGTAGCCGGGGAGCTGTTTTTT. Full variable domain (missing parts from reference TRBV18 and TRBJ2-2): NAGVMQNPRHLVRRRGQEARLRCSPMKGHSHVYWYRQLPEEGLKFMVYLQKENIIDESGMPKERFSAEFPKEGPSILRIQQVVRGDSAAYFCASSTGVAGELFFGEGSRLTVL.

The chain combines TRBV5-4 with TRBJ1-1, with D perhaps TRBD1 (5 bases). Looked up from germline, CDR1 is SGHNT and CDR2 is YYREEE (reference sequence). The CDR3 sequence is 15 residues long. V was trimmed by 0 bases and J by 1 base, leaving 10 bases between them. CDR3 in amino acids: CASSLVGTQNTEAFF. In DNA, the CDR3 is TGTGCCAGCAGCTTGGTCGGGACTCAGAACACTGAAGCTTTCTTT.

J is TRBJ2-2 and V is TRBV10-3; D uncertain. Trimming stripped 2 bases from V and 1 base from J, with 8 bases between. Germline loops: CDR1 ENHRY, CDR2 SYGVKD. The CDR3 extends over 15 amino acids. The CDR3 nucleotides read TGTGCCATCAGTGAGCAAGAGTTGAACACCGGGGAGCTGTTTTTT. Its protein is CAISEQELNTGELFF.

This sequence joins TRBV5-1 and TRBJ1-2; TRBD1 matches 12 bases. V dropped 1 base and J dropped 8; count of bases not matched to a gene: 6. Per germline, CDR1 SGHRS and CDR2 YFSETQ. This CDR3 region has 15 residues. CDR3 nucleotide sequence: TGCGCCAGCAGCTTGAGCGGGACAGGGGGCGGAGGCTACACCTTC. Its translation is CASSLSGTGGGGYTF.

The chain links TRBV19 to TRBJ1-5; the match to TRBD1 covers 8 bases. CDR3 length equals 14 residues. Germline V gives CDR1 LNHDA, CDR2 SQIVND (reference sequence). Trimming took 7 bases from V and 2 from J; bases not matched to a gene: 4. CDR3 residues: CASNTGGGNQPQHF. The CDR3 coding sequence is TGTGCCAGTAATACAGGGGGTGGCAATCAGCCCCAGCATTTT.

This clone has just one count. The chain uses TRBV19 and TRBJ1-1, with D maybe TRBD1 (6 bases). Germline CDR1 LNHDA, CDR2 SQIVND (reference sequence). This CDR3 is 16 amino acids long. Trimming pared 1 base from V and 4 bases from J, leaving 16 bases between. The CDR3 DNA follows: TGTGCCAGTAGTATAGTCGGGACATTCGGCGGCACTGAAGCTTTCTTT. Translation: CASSIVGTFGGTEAFF.

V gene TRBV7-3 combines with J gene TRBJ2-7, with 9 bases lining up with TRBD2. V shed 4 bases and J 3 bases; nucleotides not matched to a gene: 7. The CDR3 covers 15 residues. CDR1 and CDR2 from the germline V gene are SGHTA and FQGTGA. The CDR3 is CASSSLYSGSYEQYF. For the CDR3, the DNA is TGTGCCAGCAGCTCCCTATATAGCGGGAGCTACGAGCAGTACTTC.

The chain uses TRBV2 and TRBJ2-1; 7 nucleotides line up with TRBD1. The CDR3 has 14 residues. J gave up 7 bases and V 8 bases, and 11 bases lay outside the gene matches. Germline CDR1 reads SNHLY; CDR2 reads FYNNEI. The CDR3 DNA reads TGTGCCAGCGCAAGGGGGCAGGGACGGAATGAGCAGTTCTTC. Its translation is CASARGQGRNEQFF.

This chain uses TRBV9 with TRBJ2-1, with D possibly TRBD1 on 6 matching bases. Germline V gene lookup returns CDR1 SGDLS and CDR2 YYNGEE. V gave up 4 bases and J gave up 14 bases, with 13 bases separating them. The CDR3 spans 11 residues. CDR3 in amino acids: CASSSGTLKFF. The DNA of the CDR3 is TGTGCCAGCAGCTCCGGGACACTAAAGTTCTTC. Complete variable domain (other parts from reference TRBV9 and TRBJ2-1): DSGVTQTPKHLITATGQRVTLRCSPRSGDLSVYWYQQSLDQGLQFLIQYYNGEERAKGNILERFSAQQFPDLHSELNLSSLELGDSALYFCASSSGTLKFFGPGTRLTVL.

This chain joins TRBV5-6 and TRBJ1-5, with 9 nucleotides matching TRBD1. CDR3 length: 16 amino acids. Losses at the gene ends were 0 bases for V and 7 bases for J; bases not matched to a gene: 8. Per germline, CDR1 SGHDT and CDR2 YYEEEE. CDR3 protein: CASSLDRGLSGQPQHF. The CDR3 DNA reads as TGTGCCAGCAGCTTGGACAGGGGGCTTTCGGGACAGCCCCAGCATTTT.

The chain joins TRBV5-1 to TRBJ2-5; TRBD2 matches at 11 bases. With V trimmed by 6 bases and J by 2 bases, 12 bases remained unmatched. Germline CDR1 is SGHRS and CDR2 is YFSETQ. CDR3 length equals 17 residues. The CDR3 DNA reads TGCGCCAGCACCGCCGGAGTAGCGGGAGGGCTGCAAGAGACCCAGTACTTC. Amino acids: CASTAGVAGGLQETQYF.

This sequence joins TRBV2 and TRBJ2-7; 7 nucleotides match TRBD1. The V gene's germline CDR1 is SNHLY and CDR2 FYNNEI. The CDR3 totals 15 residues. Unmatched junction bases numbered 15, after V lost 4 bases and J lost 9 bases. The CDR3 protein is CASSAGTAAVGVQYF. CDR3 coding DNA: TGTGCCAGCAGTGCAGGGACAGCGGCCGTGGGGGTGCAGTACTTC.

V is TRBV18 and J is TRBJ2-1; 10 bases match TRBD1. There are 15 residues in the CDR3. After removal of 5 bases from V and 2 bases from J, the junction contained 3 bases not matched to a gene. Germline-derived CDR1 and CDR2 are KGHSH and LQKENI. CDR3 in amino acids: CASSSGQGPYNEQFF. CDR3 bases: TGTGCCAGCTCATCGGGACAGGGGCCCTACAATGAGCAGTTCTTC.

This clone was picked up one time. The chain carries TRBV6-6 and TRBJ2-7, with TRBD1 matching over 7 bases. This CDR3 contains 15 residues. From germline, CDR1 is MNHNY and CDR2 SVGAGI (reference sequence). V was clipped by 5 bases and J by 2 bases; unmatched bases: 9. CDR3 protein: CASSNQIQGTYEQYF. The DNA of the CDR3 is TGTGCCAGCAGTAACCAGATACAGGGGACCTACGAGCAGTACTTC.

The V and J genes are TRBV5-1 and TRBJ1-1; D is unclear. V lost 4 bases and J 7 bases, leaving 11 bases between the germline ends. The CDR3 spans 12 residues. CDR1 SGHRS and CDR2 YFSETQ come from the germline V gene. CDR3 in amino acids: CASSHAGFEAFF. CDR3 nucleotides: TGCGCCAGCAGCCACGCCGGGTTTGAAGCTTTCTTT.

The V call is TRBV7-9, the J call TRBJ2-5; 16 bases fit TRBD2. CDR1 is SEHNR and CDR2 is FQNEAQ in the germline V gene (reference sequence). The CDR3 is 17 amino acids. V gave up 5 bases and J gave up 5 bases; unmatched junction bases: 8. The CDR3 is CASSAGTSGGARETQYF. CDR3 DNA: TGTGCCAGCAGCGCGGGGACTAGCGGGGGGGCCCGGGAGACCCAGTACTTC.

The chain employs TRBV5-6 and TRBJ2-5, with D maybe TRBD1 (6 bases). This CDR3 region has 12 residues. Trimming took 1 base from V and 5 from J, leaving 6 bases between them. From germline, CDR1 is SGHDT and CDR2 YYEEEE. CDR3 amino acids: CASSLQGETQYF. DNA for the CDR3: TGTGCCAGCAGCTTGCAGGGGGAGACCCAGTACTTC.